This T cell receptor beta chain is drawn from a study of cytomegalovirus exposure and HLA in healthy donors. Study conclusions and caveats: Across donors, most TCRs were seen rarely, yet some public ones were widespread.

This clone appeared a single time. Antigen unknown. Profiling relied on immunoSEQ multiplex PCR, and the TCRdb table lists in-frame clones only, not all of them. The sample lists 220,000 or so clones, approximately 88% occurring once. Trimming took off 4 bases at V and 11 bases at J, with 15 bases between the two ends. CDR3 size: 13 residues. CDR1 and CDR2 from the germline V gene are MNHEY and SMNVEV (reference sequence). The sample comprised PBMCs. The gene calls are TRBV27 and TRBJ1-5, with a tentative D call TRBD1 (5 bases). This TCR was sampled from a woman younger than 45 in good health and CMV-seropositive. This CDR3 is CASSWGRNLAQHF. For the CDR3, the DNA is TGTGCCAGCAGTTGGGGACGGAATTTGGCCCAGCATTTT.